This is a list of T cell receptor beta chains from one sample in a study of patients and donors after allogeneic stem cell transplantation. One entry per CDR3 protein, called by TCRdb with MiXCR from the RT-PCR reads. The sample records 150,000 to 200,000 distinct CDR3 sequences, approximately 31% being singletons. The sequencing sample was made of blood, either unsorted or a sorted T cell fraction (not recorded which). All receptors come from a human donor who was either an allogeneic HSCT recipient or a stem cell or donor lymphocyte infusion donor (not recorded which). It is not recorded whose cells these are; they may come from a transplant donor. Both conserved end residues are part of each CDR3. The D gene is left open where the match is weak.

D,V,J,CDR3
.,TRBV4-2,TRBJ1-4,CASSQDGIEKLFF
.,TRBV4-3,TRBJ2-7,CASSRGPAAYEQYF
.,TRBV5-1,TRBJ1-1,CASSLPSAGNTEAFF
TRBD1,TRBV12-3/TRBV12-4,TRBJ1-4,CASRTGVDEKLFF
.,TRBV6-5,TRBJ1-2,CASSPLKVGQNYGYTF
.,TRBV27,TRBJ2-3,CASRPWAGSTDTQYF
.,TRBV3-1,TRBJ1-4,CASSQEGSGEKLFF
.,TRBV28,TRBJ2-7,CASSWAAGRGEQYF
.,TRBV7-9,TRBJ2-1,CASSPGTLSYNEQFF
.,TRBV27,TRBJ1-4,CASSPKVLEKLFF
TRBD2,TRBV6-5,TRBJ2-7,CASSFASTSGSYEQYF
TRBD1,TRBV12-3/TRBV12-4,TRBJ2-5,CASSLATTGDQETQYF
TRBD1,TRBV19,TRBJ2-7,CASSPTRRGYEQYF
.,TRBV14,TRBJ1-6,CASSQGSPLHF
TRBD1,TRBV19,TRBJ1-5,CASSPGTGGYQPQHF
TRBD1,TRBV18,TRBJ2-3,CASSPGDRIFDTQYF
.,TRBV6-2/TRBV6-3,TRBJ2-7,CASSYSDLNEQYF
.,TRBV29-1,TRBJ2-4,CSVEDETLGNIQYF
.,TRBV4-1,TRBJ2-5,CASREISRETQYF
TRBD2,TRBV5-1,TRBJ2-1,CASGLAGTSYNEQFF
.,TRBV27,TRBJ2-3,CASSPGPRATDTQYF
TRBD2,TRBV20-1,TRBJ2-2,CSAGLAGRNTGELFF
.,TRBV5-6,TRBJ1-1,CASSLRINTEAFF
.,TRBV9,TRBJ2-5,CASSVAGTEQETQYF
.,TRBV7-2,TRBJ1-2,CASSLGGRGYGYTF
.,TRBV27,TRBJ2-1,CASSFHGTVEGNEQFF
.,TRBV29-1,TRBJ2-5,CSVADSRETQYF
TRBD1,TRBV20-1,TRBJ2-7,CSARDLAGGTYEQYF
.,TRBV20-1,TRBJ2-1,CSARGPGDSQFF
TRBD2,TRBV7-3,TRBJ2-3,CASSSGLAVQDTQYF
.,TRBV4-3,TRBJ1-1,CASSQDGFREGVNTEAFF
.,TRBV5-1,TRBJ1-4,CASRPLRGTNEKLFF
.,TRBV7-2,TRBJ1-2,CASSPQENYGYTF
.,TRBV13,TRBJ1-1,CASSWGGGRSTEAFF
TRBD1,TRBV18,TRBJ1-1,CASSPRAVQGGTEAFF
TRBD1,TRBV28,TRBJ2-7,CASSPRDRSYEQYF
.,TRBV9,TRBJ1-2,CASTYGAGYGYTF
TRBD2,TRBV7-2,TRBJ2-7,CASSLGLAVSYEQYF
.,TRBV7-9,TRBJ2-7,CASSPTSEQYF
TRBD1,TRBV3-1,TRBJ2-1,CASSQDIGTGGNEQFF
.,TRBV25-1,TRBJ1-1,CASSEWGRQGRTEAFF
TRBD1,TRBV5-1,TRBJ1-1,CASSLTGVWSEAFF
.,TRBV12-3/TRBV12-4,TRBJ2-3,CASTRTDTQYF
TRBD1,TRBV5-1,TRBJ2-1,CASSLRGTGINSEQFF
.,TRBV6-2/TRBV6-3,TRBJ2-4,CASSQGLAKNIQYF
.,TRBV14,TRBJ2-1,CASSQGVGLYNEQFF
.,TRBV2,TRBJ2-2,CASSEMRPNTGELFF
.,TRBV7-9,TRBJ1-3,CASSSPMDIKRWHTIYF
.,TRBV6-2/TRBV6-3,TRBJ1-2,CASSYSLRGDSGYTF
TRBD1,TRBV20-1,TRBJ2-7,CSSGTGFHEQYF
TRBD2,TRBV7-9,TRBJ2-5,CASSRLAGYQETQYF
.,TRBV6-1,TRBJ2-3,CASRSSIATDSYTDTQYF
.,TRBV7-2,TRBJ1-5,CASSLGTSSNQPQHF
TRBD1,TRBV4-3,TRBJ2-3,CASSQDGDRPTLGQYF